Listed below are T cell receptor beta chains from one sample, sequenced in a study of blood T cell repertoires in COVID-19. TCRdb's table, derived via immunoSEQ multiplex PCR, lists solely in-frame clones and lacks some. Of almost 400,000 clones listed, approximately 90% were seen once; the top ten hold around 0.91%. The sample comprised PBMCs or T cells enriched from blood (not recorded which). These receptor sequences come from a woman aged 25 to 45 with acute COVID-19. CDR3s include the opening cysteine and the closing phenylalanine or tryptophan. The D gene is left open where the match is weak. Clone size is not always given. Where it is, it says once, few, many or a class for expanded clones.

CDR3 protein: CASSPKTGTGGAQPQHF
CDR3 DNA: TGTGCCAGTAGCCCCAAAACCGGGACAGGGGGCGCTCAGCCCCAGCATTTT
V gene: TRBV19
clone size: NA
D gene: TRBD1
J gene: TRBJ1-5

CDR3 protein: CASSLAGTGEETQYF
CDR3 DNA: TGCGCCAGCAGCTTGGCCGGGACAGGAGAAGAGACCCAGTACTTC
V gene: TRBV5-1
clone size: NA
D gene: TRBD1
J gene: TRBJ2-5

CDR3 protein: CASSLGTGGGYTEAFF
CDR3 DNA: TGTGCCAGCAGCCTGGGGACAGGGGGCGGATACACTGAAGCTTTCTTT
V gene: TRBV7-3
clone size: NA
D gene: TRBD1
J gene: TRBJ1-1

CDR3 protein: CSVQTSGTYEQYF
CDR3 DNA: TGCAGCGTGCAGACTAGCGGGACCTACGAGCAGTACTTC
V gene: TRBV29-1
clone size: few
D gene: TRBD2
J gene: TRBJ2-7

CDR3 protein: CASSLTPGETQYF
CDR3 DNA: TGTGCCAGCAGCTTAACCCCGGGAGAGACCCAGTACTTC
V gene: TRBV7-3
clone size: NA
D gene: NA
J gene: TRBJ2-5

CDR3 protein: CASSPLVLLNGYTF
CDR3 DNA: TGTGCCAGCAGTCCCCTGGTCCTACTAAATGGCTACACCTTC
V gene: TRBV2
clone size: NA
D gene: NA
J gene: TRBJ1-2

CDR3 protein: CATSHTGEETDTQYF
CDR3 DNA: TGTGCCACCAGTCACACAGGGGAGGAAACAGATACGCAGTATTTT
V gene: TRBV24-1
clone size: NA
D gene: NA
J gene: TRBJ2-3

CDR3 protein: CASSQDRVVAKNIQYF
CDR3 DNA: TGTGCCAGCAGCCAAGACAGGGTGGTAGCCAAAAACATTCAGTACTTC
V gene: TRBV5-6
clone size: NA
D gene: TRBD1
J gene: TRBJ2-4

CDR3 protein: CASSGVGSGGTDTQYF
CDR3 DNA: TGTGCCAGCAGCGGGGTAGGTAGTGGAGGCACAGATACGCAGTATTTT
V gene: TRBV9
clone size: NA
D gene: NA
J gene: TRBJ2-3

CDR3 protein: CASSYRDRGPNSPLHF
CDR3 DNA: TGTGCCAGCAGTTACCGGGACAGGGGGCCTAATTCACCCCTCCACTTT
V gene: TRBV6-5
clone size: NA
D gene: TRBD1
J gene: TRBJ1-6

CDR3 protein: CASSAGLYGYTF
CDR3 DNA: TGTGCCAGTAGTGCAGGGTTATATGGCTACACCTTC
V gene: TRBV19
clone size: NA
D gene: NA
J gene: TRBJ1-2

CDR3 protein: CASGLTRLTRDEKLFF
CDR3 DNA: TGTGCTAGTGGTTTGACCCGACTGACTCGGGATGAAAAACTGTTTTTT
V gene: TRBV12-5
clone size: NA
D gene: NA
J gene: TRBJ1-4

CDR3 protein: CASSQKQGAYGYTF
CDR3 DNA: TGTGCCAGCAGCCAGAAACAGGGGGCCTATGGCTACACCTTC
V gene: TRBV3-1/TRBV3-2
clone size: NA
D gene: TRBD1
J gene: TRBJ1-2

CDR3 protein: CASRNTGAGGTEAFF
CDR3 DNA: TGTGCCAGCAGGAACACAGGGGCGGGGGGTACTGAAGCTTTCTTT
V gene: TRBV6-5
clone size: once
D gene: TRBD1
J gene: TRBJ1-1

CDR3 protein: CASSQRENTEAFF
CDR3 DNA: TGTGCCAGCAGTCAACGGGAGAACACTGAAGCTTTCTTT
V gene: TRBV3-1/TRBV3-2
clone size: NA
D gene: NA
J gene: TRBJ1-1

CDR3 protein: CASKWTYGAEKLFF
CDR3 DNA: TGCGCCAGCAAGTGGACATACGGAGCCGAAAAACTGTTTTTT
V gene: TRBV5-1
clone size: NA
D gene: NA
J gene: TRBJ1-4

CDR3 protein: CASSQAGDYYNEQFF
CDR3 DNA: TGCGCCAGCAGCCAAGCCGGGGATTACTACAATGAGCAGTTCTTC
V gene: TRBV4-1
clone size: once
D gene: NA
J gene: TRBJ2-1

CDR3 protein: CASTDRGLGNTIYF
CDR3 DNA: TGTGCCAGCACCGACAGGGGGCTTGGAAACACCATATATTTT
V gene: TRBV6-5
clone size: NA
D gene: TRBD1
J gene: TRBJ1-3

CDR3 protein: CASSPGEGYTF
CDR3 DNA: TGTGCCAGCAGTCCGGGGGAAGGCTACACCTTC
V gene: TRBV12-3/TRBV12-4
clone size: NA
D gene: NA
J gene: TRBJ1-2

CDR3 protein: CASSGSGGLYNEQFF
CDR3 DNA: TGTGCCAGCAGTGGTAGCGGGGGTCTCTACAATGAGCAGTTCTTC
V gene: TRBV2
clone size: NA
D gene: TRBD2
J gene: TRBJ2-1

CDR3 protein: CASRSGDNQPQHF
CDR3 DNA: TGTGCCAGCAGATCGGGGGATAATCAGCCCCAGCATTTT
V gene: TRBV27
clone size: NA
D gene: NA
J gene: TRBJ1-5

CDR3 protein: CATSDYEGSDTQYF
CDR3 DNA: TGTGCCACCAGTGATTATGAGGGATCAGATACGCAGTATTTT
V gene: TRBV24-1
clone size: few
D gene: NA
J gene: TRBJ2-3

CDR3 protein: CASSYQRGPYEQYF
CDR3 DNA: TGTGCCAGCAGCTACCAAAGGGGCCCCTACGAGCAGTACTTC
V gene: TRBV5-5
clone size: NA
D gene: NA
J gene: TRBJ2-7

CDR3 protein: CASSSAGTGGSGELFF
CDR3 DNA: TGCGCCAGCAGCTCAGCCGGGACAGGGGGATCCGGGGAGCTGTTTTTT
V gene: TRBV5-1
clone size: NA
D gene: TRBD1
J gene: TRBJ2-2

CDR3 protein: CASSLGAAKTYNEQFF
CDR3 DNA: TGTGCCAGCAGTTTGGGAGCGGCGAAAACCTACAATGAGCAGTTCTTC
V gene: TRBV28
clone size: NA
D gene: NA
J gene: TRBJ2-1

CDR3 protein: CASSLMPSGTYNEQFF
CDR3 DNA: TGTGCCAGCAGCTTGATGCCTAGCGGGACCTACAATGAGCAGTTCTTC
V gene: TRBV5-4
clone size: NA
D gene: TRBD2
J gene: TRBJ2-1

CDR3 protein: CASSSWTGDTEAFF
CDR3 DNA: TGTGCCAGCAGCTCTTGGACAGGGGACACTGAAGCTTTCTTT
V gene: TRBV9
clone size: NA
D gene: TRBD1
J gene: TRBJ1-1

CDR3 protein: CASGGRMNTEAFF
CDR3 DNA: TGTGCCAGCGGGGGCAGGATGAACACTGAAGCTTTCTTT
V gene: TRBV2
clone size: few
D gene: NA
J gene: TRBJ1-1